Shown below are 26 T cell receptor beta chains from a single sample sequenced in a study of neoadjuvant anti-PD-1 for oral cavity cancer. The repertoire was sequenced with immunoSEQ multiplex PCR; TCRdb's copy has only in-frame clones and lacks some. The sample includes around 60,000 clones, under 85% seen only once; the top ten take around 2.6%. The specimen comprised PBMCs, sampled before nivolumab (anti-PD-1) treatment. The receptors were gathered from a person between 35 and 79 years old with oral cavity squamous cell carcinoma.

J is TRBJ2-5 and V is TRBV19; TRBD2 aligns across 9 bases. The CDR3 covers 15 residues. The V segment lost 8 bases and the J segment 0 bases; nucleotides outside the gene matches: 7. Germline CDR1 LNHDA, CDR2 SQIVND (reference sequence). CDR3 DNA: TGTGCCAGTTCCGCGGGGGGGTCGTACCAAGAGACCCAGTACTTC. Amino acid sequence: CASSAGGSYQETQYF. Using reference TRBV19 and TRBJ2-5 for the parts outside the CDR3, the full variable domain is DGGITQSPKYLFRKEGQNVTLSCEQNLNHDAMYWYRQDPGQGLRLIYYSQIVNDFQKGDIAEGYSVSREKKESFPLTVTSAQKNPTAFYLCASSAGGSYQETQYFGPGTRLLVL.

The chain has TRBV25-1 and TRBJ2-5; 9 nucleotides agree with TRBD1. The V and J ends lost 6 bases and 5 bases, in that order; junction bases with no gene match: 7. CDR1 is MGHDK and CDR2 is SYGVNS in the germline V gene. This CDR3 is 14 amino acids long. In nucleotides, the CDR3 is TGTGCCAGCAGCCATACAGGGGGCGGCGAGACCCAGTACTTC. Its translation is CASSHTGGGETQYF.

Here the CDR3 reads CASSSRTGMNTEAFF. The CDR3 DNA reads as TGTGCCAGTAGTTCGAGGACAGGGATGAACACTGAAGCTTTCTTT. The chain employs TRBV19 and TRBJ1-1; 8 bases map to TRBD1. The length of the CDR3 is 15 residues. Germline lookup yields CDR1 LNHDA and CDR2 SQIVND (reference sequence). Trimming removed 5 bases from V and 0 bases from J; junction bases left unmatched: 5.

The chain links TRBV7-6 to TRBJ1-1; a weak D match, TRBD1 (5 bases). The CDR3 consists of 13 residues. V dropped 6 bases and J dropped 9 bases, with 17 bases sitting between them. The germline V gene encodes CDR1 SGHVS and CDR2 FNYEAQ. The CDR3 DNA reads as TGTGCCAGCAGGGGGACGGTCGGGAAGCAAGCTTTCTTT. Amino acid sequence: CASRGTVGKQAFF.

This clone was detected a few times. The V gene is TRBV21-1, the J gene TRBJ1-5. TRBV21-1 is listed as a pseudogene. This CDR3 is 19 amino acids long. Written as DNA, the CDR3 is TGTGCCAGCAGCAATATGGGGGGCGCTGGGAACGGGAGCAATCAGCCCCAGCATTTT. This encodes CASSNMGGAGNGSNQPQHF.

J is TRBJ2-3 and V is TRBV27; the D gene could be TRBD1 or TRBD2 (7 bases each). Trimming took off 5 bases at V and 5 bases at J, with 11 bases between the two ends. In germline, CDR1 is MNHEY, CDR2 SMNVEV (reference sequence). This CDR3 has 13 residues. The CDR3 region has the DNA TGTGCCAGCAGTCCCAGGGGGGGAGATACGCAGTATTTT. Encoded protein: CASSPRGGDTQYF.

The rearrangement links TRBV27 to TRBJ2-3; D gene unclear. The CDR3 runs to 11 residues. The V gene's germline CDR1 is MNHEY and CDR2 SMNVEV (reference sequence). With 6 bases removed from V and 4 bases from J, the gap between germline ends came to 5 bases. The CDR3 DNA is TGTGCCAGCAGCCTCGCAGATACGCAGTATTTT. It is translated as CASSLADTQYF.

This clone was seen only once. The CDR3 here is CASSILPAQPQHF. The CDR3 DNA follows: TGTGCCAGTAGTATACTGCCCGCACAGCCCCAGCATTTT. J is TRBJ1-5 and V is TRBV19; D gene unclear. Trimming cost V 2 bases and J 7 bases, with 9 bases left between them. Germline CDR1 LNHDA, CDR2 SQIVND (reference sequence). The CDR3 is made up of 13 amino acids.

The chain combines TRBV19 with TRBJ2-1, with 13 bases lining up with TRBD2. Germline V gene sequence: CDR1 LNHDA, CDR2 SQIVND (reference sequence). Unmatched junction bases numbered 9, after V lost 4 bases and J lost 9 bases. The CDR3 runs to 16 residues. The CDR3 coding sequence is TGTGCCAGTAGTACCATAACTAGCGGGGGGGCAGGTGAGCAGTTCTTC. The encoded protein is CASSTITSGGAGEQFF.

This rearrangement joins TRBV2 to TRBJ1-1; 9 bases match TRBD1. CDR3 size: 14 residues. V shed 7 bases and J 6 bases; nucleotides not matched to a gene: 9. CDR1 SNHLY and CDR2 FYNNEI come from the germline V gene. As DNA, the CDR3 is TGTGCCAGCAATCTCCGGGACAGGGCGGCTGAAGCTTTCTTT. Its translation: CASNLRDRAAEAFF. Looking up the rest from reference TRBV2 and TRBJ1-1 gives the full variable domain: EPEVTQTPSHQVTQMGQEVILRCVPISNHLYFYWYRQILGQKVEFLVSFYNNEISEKSEIFDDQFSVERPDGSNFTLKIRSTKLEDSAMYFCASNLRDRAAEAFFGQGTRLTVV.

This chain's CDR3 is CASSQGTRPSDHEQYF. The DNA of the CDR3 is TGTGCCAGCAGCCAAGGAACGAGGCCCTCCGATCACGAGCAGTACTTC. The chain recombines TRBV4-2 with TRBJ2-7; no clear D gene. Germline CDR1 and CDR2: LGHNA and YNFKEQ. This CDR3 comprises 16 residues. V gave up 1 base and J gave up 5 bases, with 18 bases separating them.

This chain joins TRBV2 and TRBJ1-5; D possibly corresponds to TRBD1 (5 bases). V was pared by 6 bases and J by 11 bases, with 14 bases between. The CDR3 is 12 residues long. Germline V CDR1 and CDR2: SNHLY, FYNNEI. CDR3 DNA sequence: TGTGCCAGCAGCCAGGACAATCCAGCCCAGCATTTT. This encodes CASSQDNPAQHF.

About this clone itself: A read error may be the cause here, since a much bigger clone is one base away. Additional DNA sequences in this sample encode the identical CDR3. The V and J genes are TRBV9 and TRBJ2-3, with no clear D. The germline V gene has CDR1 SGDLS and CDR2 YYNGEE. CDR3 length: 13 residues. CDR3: CASSPSIAETQYF. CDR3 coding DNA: TGTGCCAGCAGCCCTTCGATTGCAGAGACGCAGTATTTT. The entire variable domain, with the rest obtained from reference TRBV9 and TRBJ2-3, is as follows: DSGVTQTPKHLITATGQRVTLRCSPRSGDLSVYWYQQSLDQGLQFLIQYYNGEERAKGNILERFSAQQFPDLHSELNLSSLELGDSALYFCASSPSIAETQYFGPGTRLTVL.

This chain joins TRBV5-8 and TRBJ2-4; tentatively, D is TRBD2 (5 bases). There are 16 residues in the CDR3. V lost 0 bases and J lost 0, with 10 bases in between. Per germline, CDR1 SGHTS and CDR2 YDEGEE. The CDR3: CASSLGTGIAKNIQYF. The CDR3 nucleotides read TGTGCCAGCAGCTTGGGCACGGGGATAGCCAAAAACATTCAGTACTTC.

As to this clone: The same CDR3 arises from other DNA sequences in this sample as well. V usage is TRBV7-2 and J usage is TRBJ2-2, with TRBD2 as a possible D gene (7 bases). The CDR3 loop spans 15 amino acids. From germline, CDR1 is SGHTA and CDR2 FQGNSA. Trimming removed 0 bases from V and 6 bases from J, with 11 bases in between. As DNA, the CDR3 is TGTGCCAGCAGCTTAGCGGGGGGGCCGGCCGGGGAGCTGTTTTTT. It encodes CASSLAGGPAGELFF.

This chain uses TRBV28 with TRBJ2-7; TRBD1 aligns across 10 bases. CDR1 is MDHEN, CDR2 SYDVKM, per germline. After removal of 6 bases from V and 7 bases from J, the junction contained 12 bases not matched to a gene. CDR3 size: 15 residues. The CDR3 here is CASSPPGQGPGEQYF. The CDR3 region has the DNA TGTGCCAGCAGCCCCCCGGGACAGGGGCCCGGTGAGCAGTACTTC. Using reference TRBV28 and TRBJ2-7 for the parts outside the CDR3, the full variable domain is DVKVTQSSRYLVKRTGEKVFLECVQDMDHENMFWYRQDPGLGLRLIYFSYDVKMKEKGDIPEGYSVSREKKERFSLILESASTNQTSMYLCASSPPGQGPGEQYFGPGTRLTVT.

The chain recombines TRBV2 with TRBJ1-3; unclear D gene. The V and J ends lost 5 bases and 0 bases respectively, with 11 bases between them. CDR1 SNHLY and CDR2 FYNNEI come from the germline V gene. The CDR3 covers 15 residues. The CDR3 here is CASSPRGLSGNTIYF. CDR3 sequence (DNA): TGTGCCAGCAGTCCTAGAGGCCTCTCTGGAAACACCATATATTTT.

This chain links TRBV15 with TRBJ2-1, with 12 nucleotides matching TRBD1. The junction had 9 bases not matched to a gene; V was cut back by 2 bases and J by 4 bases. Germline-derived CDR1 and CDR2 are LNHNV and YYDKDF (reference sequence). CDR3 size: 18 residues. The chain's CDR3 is CATSRTRLGQGAYNEQFF. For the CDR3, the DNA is TGTGCCACCAGCAGAACTAGACTGGGACAGGGGGCATACAATGAGCAGTTCTTC. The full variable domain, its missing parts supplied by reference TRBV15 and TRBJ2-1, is DAMVIQNPRYQVTQFGKPVTLSCSQTLNHNVMYWYQQKSSQAPKLLFHYYDKDFNNEADTPDNFQSRRPNTSFCFLDIRSPGLGDTAMYLCATSRTRLGQGAYNEQFFGPGTRLTVL.

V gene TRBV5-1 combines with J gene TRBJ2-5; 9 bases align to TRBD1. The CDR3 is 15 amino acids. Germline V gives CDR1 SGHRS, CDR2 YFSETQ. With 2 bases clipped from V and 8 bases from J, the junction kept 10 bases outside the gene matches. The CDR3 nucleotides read TGCGCCAGCAGCTTAGCCGGGACAGGGAGGCGAACCCAGTACTTC. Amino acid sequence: CASSLAGTGRRTQYF.

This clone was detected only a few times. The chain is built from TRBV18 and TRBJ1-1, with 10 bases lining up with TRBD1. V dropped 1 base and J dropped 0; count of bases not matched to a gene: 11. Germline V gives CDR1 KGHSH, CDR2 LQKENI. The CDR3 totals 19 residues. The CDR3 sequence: CASSPRSGQGRFMNTEAFF. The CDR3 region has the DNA TGTGCCAGCTCACCACGATCGGGACAGGGGAGATTCATGAACACTGAAGCTTTCTTT.

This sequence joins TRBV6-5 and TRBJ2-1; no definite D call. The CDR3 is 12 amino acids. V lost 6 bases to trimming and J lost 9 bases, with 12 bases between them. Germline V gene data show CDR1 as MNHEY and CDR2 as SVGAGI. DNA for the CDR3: TGTGCCAGCAGCCCCCTAGTCGGTGAGCAGTTCTTC. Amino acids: CASSPLVGEQFF.

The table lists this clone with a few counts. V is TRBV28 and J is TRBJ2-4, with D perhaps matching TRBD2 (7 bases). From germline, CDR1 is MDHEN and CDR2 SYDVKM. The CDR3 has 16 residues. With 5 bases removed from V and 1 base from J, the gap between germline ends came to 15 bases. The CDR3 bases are TGTGCCAGCAGTCCCTCTGGGGGGGCGGCCAAAAACATTCAGTACTTC. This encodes CASSPSGGAAKNIQYF.

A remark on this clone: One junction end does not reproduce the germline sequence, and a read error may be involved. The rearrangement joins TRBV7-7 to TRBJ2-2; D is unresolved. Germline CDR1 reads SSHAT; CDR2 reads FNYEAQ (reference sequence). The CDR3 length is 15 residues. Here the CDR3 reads CASSPSAGNTGELFF. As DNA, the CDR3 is TGTGCTAGCAGCCCCAGCGCTGGGAACACCGGGGAGCTGTTTTTT. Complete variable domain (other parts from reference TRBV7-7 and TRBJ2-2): GAGVSQSPRYKVTKRGQDVTLRCDPISSHATLYWYQQALGQGPEFLTYFNYEAQPDKSGLPSDRFSAERPEGSISTLTIQRTEQRDSAMYRCASSPSAGNTGELFFGEGSRLTVL.

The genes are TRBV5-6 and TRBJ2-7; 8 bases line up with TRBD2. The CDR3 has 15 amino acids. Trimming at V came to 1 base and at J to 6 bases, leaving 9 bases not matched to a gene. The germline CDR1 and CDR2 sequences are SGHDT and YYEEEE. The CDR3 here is CASSLRGGRPTEQYF. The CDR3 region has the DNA TGTGCCAGCAGCTTGCGGGGGGGTCGCCCTACCGAGCAGTACTTC.

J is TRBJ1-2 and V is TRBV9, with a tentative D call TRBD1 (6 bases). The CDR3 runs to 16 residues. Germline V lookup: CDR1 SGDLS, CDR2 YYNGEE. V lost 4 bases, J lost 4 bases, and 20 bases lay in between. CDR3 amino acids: CASSSYGTSTTYGYTF. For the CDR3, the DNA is TGTGCCAGCAGCTCCTACGGGACATCTACGACCTATGGCTACACCTTC.

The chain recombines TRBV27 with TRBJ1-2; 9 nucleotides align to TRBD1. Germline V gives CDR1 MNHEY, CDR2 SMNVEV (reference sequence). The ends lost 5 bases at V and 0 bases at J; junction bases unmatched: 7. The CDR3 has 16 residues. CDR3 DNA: TGTGCCAGCAGTCGCCGGGACAGGGATCCTAACTATGGCTACACCTTC. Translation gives CASSRRDRDPNYGYTF.